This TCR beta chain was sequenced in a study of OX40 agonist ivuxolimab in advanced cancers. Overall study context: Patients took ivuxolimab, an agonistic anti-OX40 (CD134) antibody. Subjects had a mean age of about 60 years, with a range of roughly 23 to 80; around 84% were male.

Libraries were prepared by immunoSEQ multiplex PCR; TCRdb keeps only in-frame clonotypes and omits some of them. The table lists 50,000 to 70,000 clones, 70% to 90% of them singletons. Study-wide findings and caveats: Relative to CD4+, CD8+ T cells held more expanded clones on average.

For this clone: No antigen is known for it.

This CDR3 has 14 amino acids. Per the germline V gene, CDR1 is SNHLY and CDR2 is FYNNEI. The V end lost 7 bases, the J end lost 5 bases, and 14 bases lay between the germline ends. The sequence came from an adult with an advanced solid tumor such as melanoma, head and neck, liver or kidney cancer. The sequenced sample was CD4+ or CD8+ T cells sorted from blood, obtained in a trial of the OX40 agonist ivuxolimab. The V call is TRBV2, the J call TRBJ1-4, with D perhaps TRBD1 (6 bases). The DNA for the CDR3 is TGTGCCAGCAACGAGGGGGGGTTGAATGAAAAACTGTTTTTT. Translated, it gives CASNEGGLNEKLFF.